Included here is one T cell receptor (beta chain) sequence, with context. Its cognate antigen is unknown. Only in-frame clones appear in the TCRdb table, and some are missing; sequencing was by immunoSEQ multiplex PCR. The repertoire includes 110,000 or so clones, approximately 91% of them detected once, and less than 4.5% sits in the top ten. V gave up 3 bases and J gave up 3 bases, with 8 bases separating them. Looked up from germline, CDR1 is WSHSY and CDR2 is SAAADI. This CDR3 contains 13 residues. The record originates from a study of cytomegalovirus exposure and HLA in healthy donors. Study observations and caveats: The study designated about 180 TCR beta chains cytomegalovirus-associated. Reported results showed that the classifier diagnosed cytomegalovirus status with high specificity and sensitivity.

The gene calls are TRBV10-2 and TRBJ1-2, with no clear D. The source material was PBMCs. The receptor comes from a man younger than 30 in good health and CMV-seropositive. CDR3 residues: CASSEYTDYGYTF. In nucleotides, the CDR3 is TGCGCCAGCAGTGAATATACGGACTATGGCTACACCTTC.